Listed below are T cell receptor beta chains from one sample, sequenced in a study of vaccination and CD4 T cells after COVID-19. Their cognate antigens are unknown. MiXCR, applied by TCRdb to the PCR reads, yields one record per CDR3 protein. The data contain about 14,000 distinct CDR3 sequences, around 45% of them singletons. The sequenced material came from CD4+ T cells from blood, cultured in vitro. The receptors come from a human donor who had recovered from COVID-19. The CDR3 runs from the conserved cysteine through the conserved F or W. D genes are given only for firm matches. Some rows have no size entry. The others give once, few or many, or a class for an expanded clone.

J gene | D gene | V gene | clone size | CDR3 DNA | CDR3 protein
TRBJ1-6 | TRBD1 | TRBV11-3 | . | TGTGCCAGCACCCCAGGGACAGGGCATAATTCACCCCTCCACTTT | CASTPGTGHNSPLHF
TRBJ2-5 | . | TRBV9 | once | TGTGCCAGCAGCGTAGAGGTGTGGGAAGAGACCCAGTACTTC | CASSVEVWEETQYF
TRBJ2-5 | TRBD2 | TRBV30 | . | TGTGCCTGGACAAGACTAGCGAGTAATAGGGAGACCCAGTACTTC | CAWTRLASNRETQYF
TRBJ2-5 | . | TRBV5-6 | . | TGTGCCAGCAACACAATCCGGGACACCTCCCAAGAGACCCAGTACTTC | CASNTIRDTSQETQYF
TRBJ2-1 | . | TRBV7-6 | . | TGTGCCAGCAGCTTAGGGTCCTACAATGAGCAGTTCTTC | CASSLGSYNEQFF
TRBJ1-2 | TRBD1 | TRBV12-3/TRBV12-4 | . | TGTGCCAGCAATCCGGGAACAGGGGGAGAGTACTATGGCTACACCTTC | CASNPGTGGEYYGYTF
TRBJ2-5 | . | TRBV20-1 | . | TGCAGTGCTGCCTCAGGGTACCAAGAGACCCAGTACTTC | CSAASGYQETQYF
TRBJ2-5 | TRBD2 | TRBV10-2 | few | TGCGCCAGCAGCCTAGCGGGGGTCCAAGAGACCCAGTACTTC | CASSLAGVQETQYF
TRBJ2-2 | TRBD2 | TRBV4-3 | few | TGCGCCAGCAGCCAAGACGGGGGGACCGGGGAGCTGTTTTTT | CASSQDGGTGELFF
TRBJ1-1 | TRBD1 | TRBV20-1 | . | TGCAGTGCTACCCTAGGACAGGTGAACACTGAAGCTTTCTTT | CSATLGQVNTEAFF
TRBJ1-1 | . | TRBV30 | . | TGTGCCTTCAGGCTCGGGCAGACGAACACTGAAGCTTTCTTT | CAFRLGQTNTEAFF
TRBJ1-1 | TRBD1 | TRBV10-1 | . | TGCGCCAGCAGTCACTACGGTTTCCAGGGGGCGCGGCCGACTGAAGCTTTCTTT | CASSHYGFQGARPTEAFF
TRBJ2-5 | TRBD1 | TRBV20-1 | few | TGCAGTGCTCCTATGACAGGGGCCCAAGAGACCCAGTACTTC | CSAPMTGAQETQYF
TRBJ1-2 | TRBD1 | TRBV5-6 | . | TGTGCCAGCAGCTTGGATTTCCAGGACAGGGGATATGGCTACACCTTC | CASSLDFQDRGYGYTF
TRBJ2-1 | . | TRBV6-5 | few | TGTGCCAGCAGTTACTCGCCTAGCTCCTACAATGAGCAGTTCTTC | CASSYSPSSYNEQFF
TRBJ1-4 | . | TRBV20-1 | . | TGCAGTGCTAGACCATTAGATATCCCGGATAATGAAAAACTGTTTTTT | CSARPLDIPDNEKLFF
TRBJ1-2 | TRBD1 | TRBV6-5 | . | TGTGCCAGCAGTTCCGGGCAGGGGGCAAACTATGGCTACACCTTC | CASSSGQGANYGYTF
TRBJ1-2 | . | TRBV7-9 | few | TGTGCCAGCAGCCCAACCGCCGGGGACGTTGGCTACACCTTC | CASSPTAGDVGYTF
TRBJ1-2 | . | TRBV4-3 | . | TGCGCCAGCAGCCAAGAGACAACAGTTAACTATGGCTACACCTTC | CASSQETTVNYGYTF
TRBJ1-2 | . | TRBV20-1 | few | TGCAGTGCTAGAGAAGGGGGAACTAACTATGGCTACACCTTC | CSAREGGTNYGYTF
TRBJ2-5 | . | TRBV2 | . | TGTGCCTCCCAGGGGGGGCGACAAGAGACCCAGTACTTC | CASQGGRQETQYF
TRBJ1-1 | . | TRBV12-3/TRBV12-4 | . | TGTGCCAGCAGTCAAGACCCGAGGGGACCGGCTTTCTTT | CASSQDPRGPAFF
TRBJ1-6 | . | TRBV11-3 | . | TGTGCCAGCAGCTTAACCCCCCCCCCTGGTCTTTCACCCCTCCACTTT | CASSLTPPPGLSPLHF
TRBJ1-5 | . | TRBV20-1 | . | TGCAGTGCTAGAGATAAGGGTCTGGGCGGCAATCAGCCCCAGCATTTT | CSARDKGLGGNQPQHF